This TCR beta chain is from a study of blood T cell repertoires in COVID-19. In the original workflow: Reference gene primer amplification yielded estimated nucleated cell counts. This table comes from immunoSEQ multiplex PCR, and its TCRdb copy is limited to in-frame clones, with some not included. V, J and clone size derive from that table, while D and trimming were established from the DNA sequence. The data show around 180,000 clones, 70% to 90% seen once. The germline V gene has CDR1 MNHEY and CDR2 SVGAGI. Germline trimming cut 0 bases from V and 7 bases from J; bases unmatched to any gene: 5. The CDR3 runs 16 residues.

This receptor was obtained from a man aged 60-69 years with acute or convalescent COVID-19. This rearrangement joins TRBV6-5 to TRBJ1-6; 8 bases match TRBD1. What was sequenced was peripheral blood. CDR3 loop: CASSYSRDRPNSPLHF. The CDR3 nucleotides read TGTGCCAGCAGTTACTCGCGGGACAGGCCGAATTCACCCCTCCACTTT.